This T cell receptor beta chain was obtained from a study of Graves' ophthalmopathy and Graves' hyperthyroidism. Study as a whole: Samples of peripheral blood were obtained at initial diagnosis, prior to treatment of any kind.

This clonotype was observed many times. Moderate-to-severe activity, CAS ≥3, NOSPECS ≥4 and a duration under 3 months were seen in donors with ophthalmopathy. Amplification targeted the TCR beta CDR3 regions, with RNA transcripts as the source material. In the first round, RT-PCR was carried out with HTBI primers, and a multiplex PCR formed the second round. TCRdb passed the multiplex PCR reads through MiXCR, listing each CDR3 protein once. The sample consists of 170,000 or so distinct CDR3 sequences, roughly 36% of them appearing once. This sequence originates from a man aged 25-40 years with Graves' ophthalmopathy. The sample consisted of peripheral blood.

The DNA of the CDR3 is TGTGCCTGGAACGTCCCAGGGGACTCACCCCTCCACTTT. Its translation is CAWNVPGDSPLHF. The J gene is TRBJ1-6, the V gene TRBV30, with a possible D match to TRBD1 (6 bases). Germline lookup yields CDR1 GTSNPN and CDR2 SVGIG (reference sequence). Trimming took 4 bases from V and 10 from J, leaving 14 bases between them. The CDR3 spans 13 residues.